Listed below are T cell receptor beta chains from one sample, sequenced in a study of cytomegalovirus exposure and HLA in healthy donors. TCRdb keeps only in-frame clones here, not all; method: immunoSEQ multiplex PCR. The profile shows roughly 190,000 clones, around 68% of them singletons. Input material: PBMCs. These receptors all stem from a man between 35 and 55 years old in good health and CMV-seronegative. CDR3s include the opening cysteine and the closing phenylalanine or tryptophan. A D gene is named only where the DNA matches it firmly. Size is stated for part of the rows, as once, few or many counts, or as a class when the clone is expanded.

v_gene,j_gene,abundance,d_gene,CDR3nt,CDR3aa
TRBV2,TRBJ1-1,.,.,TGTGCCAGCAGTCTACGACAGGAGAACACTGAAGCTTTCTTT,CASSLRQENTEAFF
TRBV19,TRBJ1-1,few,.,TGTGCCAGTAGTATAGGTCCGGTACACACTGAAGCTTTCTTT,CASSIGPVHTEAFF
TRBV19,TRBJ1-1,few,TRBD1,TGTGCCAGTAGTGAACGACAGGGCCAAACTGAAGCTTTCTTT,CASSERQGQTEAFF
TRBV5-8,TRBJ2-3,.,TRBD2,TGTGCCAGCAGCTCCCGCCTAGCGGGAGATGTGGCAGATACGCAGTATTTT,CASSSRLAGDVADTQYF
TRBV5-1,TRBJ2-1,.,TRBD2,TGCGCCACCCACTCCGGGACTAGTCACACTGAGCAGTTCTTC,CATHSGTSHTEQFF
TRBV18,TRBJ2-5,.,TRBD2,TGTGCCAGCTCACAAGGACTAGCGGGGGGTCAAGAGACCCAGTACTTC,CASSQGLAGGQETQYF
TRBV18,TRBJ2-2,.,TRBD1,TGTGCCAGCTCACCAGGGACAGGGGCCACCGGGGAGCTGTTTTTT,CASSPGTGATGELFF
TRBV5-6,TRBJ1-5,few,.,TGTGCCAGCAGCTTGGCCAGGGGTCAGCCCCAGCATTTT,CASSLARGQPQHF
TRBV21-1,TRBJ1-5,.,.,TGTGCCAGCAGCAAAGTTGGCAGGGGGTGGAATCAGCCCCAGCATTTT,CASSKVGRGWNQPQHF
TRBV18,TRBJ2-3,few,TRBD2,TGTGCCAGCTCGCAAGGACTAGCGGGGGGCCCGTCAGATACGCAGTATTTT,CASSQGLAGGPSDTQYF
TRBV4-1,TRBJ2-6,few,TRBD1,TGCGCCAGCAGCCAAGACGGGACAGGGGGCAGGTCTGGGGCCAACGTCCTGACTTTC,CASSQDGTGGRSGANVLTF
TRBV21-1,TRBJ2-5,.,.,TGTGCCAGCAGCACTTGGACTAGCCGCCTTAGAGAGACCCAGTACTTC,CASSTWTSRLRETQYF
TRBV10-2,TRBJ1-4,few,.,TGCGCCAGCAGGCAGGGGAATGAAAAACTGTTTTTT,CASRQGNEKLFF
TRBV5-1,TRBJ1-3,few,TRBD1,TGCGCCAGCAGCGCACTGACAGGGACGGGAAACACCATATATTTT,CASSALTGTGNTIYF
TRBV9,TRBJ2-7,.,TRBD1,TGTGCCAGCAGCGTCGGGACAGGGGTCTACGAGCAGTACTTC,CASSVGTGVYEQYF